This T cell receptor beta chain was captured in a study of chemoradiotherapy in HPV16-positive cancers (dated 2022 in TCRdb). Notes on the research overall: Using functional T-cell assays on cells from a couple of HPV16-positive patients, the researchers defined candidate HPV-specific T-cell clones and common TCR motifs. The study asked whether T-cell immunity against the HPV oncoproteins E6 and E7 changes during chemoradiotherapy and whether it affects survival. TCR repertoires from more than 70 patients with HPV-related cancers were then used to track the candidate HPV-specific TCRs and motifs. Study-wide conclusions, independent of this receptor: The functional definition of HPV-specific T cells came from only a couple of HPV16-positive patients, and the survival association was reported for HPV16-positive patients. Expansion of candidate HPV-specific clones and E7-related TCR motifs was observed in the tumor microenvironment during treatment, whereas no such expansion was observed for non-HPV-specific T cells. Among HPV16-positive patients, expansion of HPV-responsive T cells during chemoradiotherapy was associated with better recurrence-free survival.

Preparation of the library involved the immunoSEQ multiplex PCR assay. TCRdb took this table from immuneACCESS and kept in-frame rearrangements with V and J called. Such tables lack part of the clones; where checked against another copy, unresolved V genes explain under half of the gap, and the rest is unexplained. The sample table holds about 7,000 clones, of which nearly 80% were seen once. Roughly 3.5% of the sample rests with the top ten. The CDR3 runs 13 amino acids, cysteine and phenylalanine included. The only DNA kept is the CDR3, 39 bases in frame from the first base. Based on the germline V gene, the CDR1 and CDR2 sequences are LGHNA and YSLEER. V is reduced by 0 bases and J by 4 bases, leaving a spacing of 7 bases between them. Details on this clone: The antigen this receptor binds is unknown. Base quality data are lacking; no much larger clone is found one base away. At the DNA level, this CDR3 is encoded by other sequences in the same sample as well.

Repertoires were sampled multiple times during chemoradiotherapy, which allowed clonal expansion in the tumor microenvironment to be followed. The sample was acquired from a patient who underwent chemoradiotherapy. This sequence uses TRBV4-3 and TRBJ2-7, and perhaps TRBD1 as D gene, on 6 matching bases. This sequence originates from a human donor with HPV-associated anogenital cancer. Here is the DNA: TGCGCCAGCAGCCAAGAAGGGGGATACGAGCAGTACTTC. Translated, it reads CASSQEGGYEQYF.